The sequence of this T cell receptor (beta chain) was determined in a study of cytomegalovirus exposure and HLA in healthy donors. This CDR3 is 15 amino acids long. Trimming removed 0 bases at V and 6 bases at J, with 11 bases between. Germline CDR1 is SNHLY and CDR2 is FYNNEI. Amplification used 60 Vbeta primers and 13 Jbeta primers. The protocol was immunoSEQ multiplex PCR, while the TCRdb copy is restricted to in-frame clones and leaves out a portion. Counted here are about 200,000 clones, about 79% occurring once; the ten biggest clones make up 0.08% to 0.1%. The sample comprised PBMCs. This TCR was sampled from a boy aged 2 to 10 in good health and CMV-seronegative. The V gene is TRBV2, the J gene TRBJ2-2; D call uncertain. The CDR3: CASSEALRRAGELFF. DNA of the CDR3: TGTGCCAGCAGTGAAGCGCTTCGCCGGGCCGGGGAGCTGTTTTTT.